This TCR beta chain is from a study of OX40 agonist ivuxolimab in advanced cancers. Study details: Those treated in dose escalation had hepatocellular carcinoma, melanoma, renal cell cancer or head and neck cancer. General study findings and limits: Expanded peripheral T cell antigen specificity was not determined.

TCRdb keeps only in-frame clones here, not all; method: immunoSEQ multiplex PCR. The sample holds tens of thousands of clones, about four fifths seen once. Germline assignment: CDR1 MDHEN and CDR2 SYDVKM. The V end lost 3 bases, the J end lost 0 bases, and 7 bases lay between the germline ends. This CDR3 is 14 amino acids long. About this clone itself: The target antigen is unknown.

The chain joins TRBV28 to TRBJ2-3; the D is unclear. The material was CD4+ or CD8+ T cells sorted from blood, obtained in a trial of the OX40 agonist ivuxolimab. This TCR came from an adult with an advanced solid tumor such as melanoma, head and neck, liver or kidney cancer. This CDR3 reads CASSFSPSTDTQYF. In DNA form, the CDR3 reads TGTGCCAGCAGTTTTAGTCCTAGCACAGATACGCAGTATTTT.